This T cell receptor (beta chain) originates from a study of T cell responses to AZD1222 COVID-19 vaccine listed by TCRdb under 2021. About the study as a whole: TCR sequencing covered more than 230 trial participants: about 210 given two doses of AZD1222 and 26 given two doses of MenACWY control vaccine. Enrollment into the trials was organized by age into subgroups of 18-55, 56-69 and 70-plus years, and those subgroups contained roughly 140, 27 and 60 TCR-sequenced participants, respectively.

The CDR3 regions of human TCRbeta chains were analyzed by immunosequencing. The original methods were these. TCRs in the repertoires were compared against a reference library of SARS-CoV-2-specific TCRs that had been generated with the MIRA antigen-specificity platform. Breadth was defined as the fraction of unique TCRs that were SARS-CoV-2-associated, and depth was defined as the fraction of total T cells that were SARS-CoV-2-associated. Using the MIRA data, each spike-specific TCR was assigned both to the spike region to which the TCR was reactive and to a CD4 or CD8 class. Log10-transformed breadth and depth values were compared by one-way ANOVA with Sidak's multiple comparisons tests. TCRdb retrieved this table from immuneACCESS and kept in-frame rearrangements only. Not all clones are present; in checked studies, unresolved V genes account for under half, and no reason is known for the remainder. The V and J calls and clone size were taken over from that table, and D and trimming were inferred from the DNA. The sample table holds 50,000 or so clones, of which roughly three quarters were seen once. The top ten clonotypes cover roughly 4.9% of the sample.

Trimming accounts for 0 bases at V and 6 bases at J, while the number of junction bases matched to no gene is 3. Reading from cysteine to phenylalanine, the CDR3 counts 15 amino acids. Of all the DNA, just the CDR3 is kept, 45 bases in frame from base 1. The CDR1 and CDR2 encoded by the germline V gene are SGHRS and YFSETQ. Notes on this clone: No cognate antigen has been identified for it. Within one base of it there is no much larger clone, and no base qualities were kept.

This sample's time point label indicates: about 28 days (+/-7) after the second vaccine dose. AZD1222 recipients whose second dose came at about 4 weeks and those whose second dose came at about 12 weeks were combined into one group, since spike-specific TCR depth and breadth did not differ between the two schedules. Vaccinee samples were obtained from the UK trials COV001 and COV002, which included a single-blind randomized controlled phase 2/3 trial of AZD1222 (ChAdOx1 nCoV-19) in healthy adults. Trial participant PBMC samples were collected at day 0 and day 28 after the second dose for TCRbeta chain sequencing. Summary of the overall study and its limitations: Vaccine-associated CD4 TCRs spanned the whole spike protein, with dominant responses in regions 160-218 and 743-854. Because no day 14 peak-response samples were available, the repertoires could be characterized only after the peak T cell response. In the small 56-69-year group, the increase in depth fell short of significance, most likely because of low power. Conclusions about previously exposed vaccinees are limited, since just a handful of AZD1222 recipients were seropositive for SARS-CoV-2 at baseline. After two AZD1222 doses, spike-specific TCR breadth and depth were significantly higher than at day 0 and than in MenACWY recipients. Nearly half of unique spike-specific TCRs reportedly recognized epitopes outside regions mutated in the B.1.351 and B.1.1.7 variants. Participants were mostly white British and included more females than males, and it was suggested by the authors that clonal diversity may have been underestimated.

The receptor was isolated from an adult who received the AZD1222 COVID-19 vaccine. The source was peripheral blood, collected 28 days after the second AZD1222 dose. The receptor chain draws on TRBV5-1 and TRBJ1-6; a stretch of 7 junction bases matches TRBD1. The DNA sequence reads TGCGCCAGCAGCTTGGAGGCAGGGGGTAATTCACCCCTCCACTTT. The resulting protein is CASSLEAGGNSPLHF. Supplemented by the reference TRBV5-1 and TRBJ1-6 proteins around the CDR3, the complete variable domain is KAGVTQTPRYLIKTRGQQVTLSCSPISGHRSVSWYQQTPGQGLQFLFEYFSETQRNKGNFPGRFSGRQFSNSRSEMNVSTLELGDSALYLCASSLEAGGNSPLHFGNGTRLTVT.